The rows below give T cell receptor beta chains drawn from one sample of a study of T cells of healthy individuals. TCRdb analysed the 5' RACE reads with MiXCR anew, one entry per CDR3 protein. In the table there are 63,000 or so distinct CDR3 sequences, about 17% of which are singletons. These receptors originate from a human donor in good health. Each CDR3 is given with its conserved first and last residue. The D gene is left open where the match is weak. Only some rows state a clone size, as once, few, many or a class for expanded clones.

TRBV7-3	TRBJ2-5	many	TRBD2	TGTGCCAGCAGTTCCGGGACTAGCGAGAAAGAGACCCAGTACTTC	CASSSGTSEKETQYF
TRBV7-9	TRBJ1-2	many	NA	TGTGCCAGCAGCCCCATGTCCGGGTCTCCTAACTATGGCTACACCTTC	CASSPMSGSPNYGYTF
TRBV7-2	TRBJ1-6	few	NA	TGTGCCAGCAGCCCCGGGACACATAATTCACCCCTCCACTTT	CASSPGTHNSPLHF
TRBV5-4	TRBJ2-2	many	TRBD2	TGTGCCAGCAGTTCGCTCGGGACTAGAGTCAGAGGGGAGCTGTTTTTT	CASSSLGTRVRGELFF
TRBV7-9	TRBJ2-7	NA	NA	TGTGCCAGCAGCTTAGCGGGGGTCGAGCAGTACTTC	CASSLAGVEQYF
TRBV29-1	TRBJ2-4	NA	TRBD2	TGCAGCGTCGGACTAGCGGGGGGGATAGACATTCAGTACTTC	CSVGLAGGIDIQYF
TRBV10-3	TRBJ2-7	many	NA	TGTGCCATCTTAAAGGGAGACGAGCAGTACTTC	CAILKGDEQYF
TRBV20-1	TRBJ2-1	NA	NA	TGCAGTGCTACACTACCCTCCTACAATGAGCAGTTCTTC	CSATLPSYNEQFF
TRBV2	TRBJ2-7	many	TRBD2	TGTGCCAGCAGTGAAGCTTTGACTAGCGGTACCTACGAGCAGTACTTC	CASSEALTSGTYEQYF
TRBV6-2/TRBV6-3	TRBJ2-3	many	TRBD2	TGTGCCAGCAGTCCCCGAACTAGCGGACCGCAGTATTTT	CASSPRTSGPQYF
TRBV12-3/TRBV12-4	TRBJ1-1	few	TRBD1	TGTGCCAGCACCTTCACAGGGGCCGCAGGGGCTTTCTTT	CASTFTGAAGAFF
TRBV5-1	TRBJ2-6	NA	NA	TGCGCCAGCAGCTTGGTTGTGGGCTCTGGGGCCAACGTCCTGACTTTC	CASSLVVGSGANVLTF
TRBV18	TRBJ2-2	NA	NA	TGTGCCAGCTCACCACCGGGTCTCACCGGGGAGCTGTTTTTT	CASSPPGLTGELFF
TRBV5-1	TRBJ1-1	few	NA	TGCGCCAGCAGCTACGACAGAAACACTGAAGCTTTCTTT	CASSYDRNTEAFF
TRBV6-6	TRBJ1-1	many	TRBD1	TGTGCCAGCACCCCGAAGGGACAGGGGTCCCCTGAAGCTTTCTTT	CASTPKGQGSPEAFF
TRBV27	TRBJ2-2	many	NA	TGTGCCAGCAGCTCACAGAACACCGGGGAGCTGTTTTTT	CASSSQNTGELFF
TRBV28	TRBJ2-7	many	NA	TGTGCCAGCAGTTTGTCCCCCTACGATTATGAGCAGTACTTC	CASSLSPYDYEQYF
TRBV20-1	TRBJ2-1	few	TRBD2	TGCAGTGCACGAGCGGGAGAAAGTGAGCAGTTCTTC	CSARAGESEQFF
TRBV5-4	TRBJ2-3	NA	NA	TGTGCCAGCAGCTTGGCATCAGCCACAGATACGCAGTATTTT	CASSLASATDTQYF
TRBV12-3/TRBV12-4	TRBJ1-5	few	NA	TGTGCCAGCGCCACAGGGTATCAGCCCCAGCATTTT	CASATGYQPQHF
TRBV6-2/TRBV6-3	TRBJ1-5	NA	NA	TGTGCCAGCAAGAGTTATAGCAATCAGCCCCAGCATTTT	CASKSYSNQPQHF
TRBV7-2	TRBJ1-2	many	NA	TGTGCCAGCAGCCCAAGTGGCTATGGCTACACCTTC	CASSPSGYGYTF
TRBV7-9	TRBJ2-1	few	TRBD2	TGTGCCAGCAGCACCCAGCTCCTAGCGGGAGTAAACAATGAGCAGTTCTTC	CASSTQLLAGVNNEQFF
TRBV28	TRBJ2-7	NA	TRBD2	TGTGCCAGCAGTCCCCTAGCGGGGGACTACGAGCAGTACTTC	CASSPLAGDYEQYF
TRBV20-1	TRBJ1-1	few	NA	TGCAGTGCTACCAGACAACGGGTTGCTTCTGAAGCTTTCTTT	CSATRQRVASEAFF
TRBV29-1	TRBJ2-5	many	TRBD1	TGCAGCGTTGAGCCGGGACAGGCTTTTGAGACCCAGTACTTC	CSVEPGQAFETQYF
TRBV6-5	TRBJ2-2	many	TRBD2	TGTGCCAGCAATGGGGGGGACACCGGGGAGCTGTTTTTT	CASNGGDTGELFF
TRBV7-3	TRBJ2-1	NA	NA	TGTGCCAGCAGCCAACCCGAACGTAATGAGCAGTTCTTC	CASSQPERNEQFF
TRBV4-3	TRBJ2-5	many	TRBD2	TGCGCCAGCAGCCCGGGACTAGCGGGAGGAGAGACCCAGTACTTC	CASSPGLAGGETQYF
TRBV27	TRBJ2-3	few	NA	TGTGCCAGCAGTTCGCAGGGCGGGCGGTCCACAGATACGCAGTATTTT	CASSSQGGRSTDTQYF
TRBV28	TRBJ2-5	many	NA	TGTGCCAGCAGTTTATATTCAGCAAATTTGAAAGAGACCCAGTACTTC	CASSLYSANLKETQYF
TRBV7-9	TRBJ2-7	many	NA	TGTGCCAGCACCACGCCCGCGGGACAGTACTACGAGCAGTACTTC	CASTTPAGQYYEQYF
TRBV6-5	TRBJ2-4	NA	NA	TGTGCCAGCAGTTATAACCCCCCAAGTAATTTAGCCAAAAACATTCAGTACTTC	CASSYNPPSNLAKNIQYF
TRBV29-1	TRBJ2-3	many	TRBD2	TGCAGCGTTGAGATAGCGGGACGTAGGAGCACAGATACGCAGTATTTT	CSVEIAGRRSTDTQYF
TRBV20-1	TRBJ2-7	many	NA	TGCAGTGCTAGAGATCCGCAGGACACCTCCTACGAGCAGTACTTC	CSARDPQDTSYEQYF
TRBV5-4	TRBJ2-5	few	NA	TGTGCCAGCAGGCCCCGTTCGGGTTCAGAGACCCAGTACTTC	CASRPRSGSETQYF
TRBV12-3/TRBV12-4	TRBJ1-5	few	TRBD1	TGTGCCAGCAGCCCCGACAGGGTTCAGCCCCAGCATTTT	CASSPDRVQPQHF